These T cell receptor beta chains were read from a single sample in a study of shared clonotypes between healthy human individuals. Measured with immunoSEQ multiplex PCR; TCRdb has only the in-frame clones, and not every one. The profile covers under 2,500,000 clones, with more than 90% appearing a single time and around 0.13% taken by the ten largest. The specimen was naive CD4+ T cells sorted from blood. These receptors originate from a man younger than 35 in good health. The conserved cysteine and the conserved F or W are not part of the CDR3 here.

AWSVGGKIYEQY TRBJ2-7 TRBV30
ASRETGTSSYNEQF TRBJ2-1 TRBV6-1
AWSVGATEAF TRBJ1-1 TRBV30
ASSPGANQGNEQF TRBJ2-1 TRBV5-1
ASSPPAGDEAKNIQY TRBJ2-4 TRBV18
ASSRDGRPDEQY TRBJ2-7 TRBV5-4
ASSWTSGIYNEQF TRBJ2-1 TRBV5-6
ASSVARDSNQPQH TRBJ1-5 TRBV6-5
ASRTTSGQETQY TRBJ2-5 TRBV6-6
ASRPGTGGVRPYTGELF TRBJ2-2 TRBV9
ASSGTESNQPQH TRBJ1-5 TRBV7-9
ASSSGLNRLKPNVLT TRBJ2-6 TRBV27
ASSQKGRVGEKLF TRBJ1-4 TRBV25-1
ASSQAENTDTQY TRBJ2-3 TRBV28
ATSTRGFRDGRSYEQY TRBJ2-7 TRBV15
ASSQSLADTQY TRBJ2-3 TRBV14
ASSGGPVETEAF TRBJ1-1 TRBV5-4
ASSRTGWKDGYT TRBJ1-2 TRBV6-5
ASRGGSHYGYT TRBJ1-2 TRBV28
ATRSGTNIQY TRBJ2-4 TRBV10-2
ASSLDPGPYEAF TRBJ1-1 TRBV5-1
ACGTSNQPQH TRBJ1-5 TRBV30
ASSFQEGRAF TRBJ1-1 TRBV11-2
ASSRSGLANTGELF TRBJ2-2 TRBV5-1
ASRPHGTINEKLF TRBJ1-4 TRBV19
ASTDRGMDSRDNEQF TRBJ2-1 TRBV11-2
ASRQGAGELF TRBJ2-2 TRBV10-1
ASSLAVVGANVLT TRBJ2-6 TRBV7-9
ASRAGTVGYEQY TRBJ2-7 TRBV6-5
ASRDSRDGGYT TRBJ1-2 TRBV2
AWSVLGKEQF TRBJ2-1 TRBV30
ASSQILVRTGAQETQY TRBJ2-5 TRBV5-6
SAQALKRSFGTEAF TRBJ1-1 TRBV29-1
ATVTGATYEQY TRBJ2-7 TRBV6-1
ASSGQGLGNTIY TRBJ1-3 TRBV28
ASSGRQGAYEQY TRBJ2-7 TRBV6-1
ASSLSAGGLYEQY TRBJ2-7 TRBV6-5
ASRPGQGYSQPQH TRBJ1-5 TRBV6-5
AWSVRVREPQH TRBJ1-5 TRBV30
ASTGQGIDTQY TRBJ2-3 TRBV2
ASSLAGTNNEQF TRBJ2-1 TRBV5-1
ASSSGTGPPPQH TRBJ1-5 TRBV6-6
ASSELGTQFYEQY TRBJ2-7 TRBV6-1